This TCR beta chain came from a study of Tregs in tolerant kidney transplant recipients. Study overall: Mixed chimerism was transient after nonmyeloablative marrow transplants from related graft donors. Whole-study findings and limits: Nucleotide sequences could not be compared across some patients' samples due to primer changes.

Thawed PBMCs were FACS-sorted into unstimulated CD4+CD25+CD127- regulatory T cells, CD4+CD25- non-regulatory cells, CD4 and CD8 cells. Germline CDR1 LNHDA, CDR2 SQIVND (reference sequence). The CDR3 consists of 16 residues. J gave up 4 bases and V 5 bases, and 8 bases lay outside the gene matches. Of note for this clone: Its antigen remains unknown. The sequence runs out 3 residues before the end of the CDR3; the remainder is reconstructed from the germline J gene.

Measured with immunoSEQ multiplex PCR; TCRdb has only the in-frame clones, and not every one. Here the sample table reports about 48,000 clones. The chain couples TRBV19 to TRBJ2-5, with TRBD1 matching 12 bases. Here the sequenced sample was CD4+ T cells from blood, taken before the transplant. The receptor was derived from a human donor who received a combined kidney and bone marrow transplant. The CDR3 loop is CASSEGQGARGETQYF. The CDR3 bases that were read are TGTGCCAGTAGTGAGGGACAGGGGGCGAGGGGAGAGACC.